This TCR beta chain was observed in a study of blood T cell repertoires in COVID-19 (dated by TCRdb to the early 2020s). About the study as a whole: Samples covering the acute and convalescent phases of COVID-19 were provided by collaborators in the United States, Italy and Spain. The prospective study material was composed of cDNA or gDNA derived from T cells, B-cell-depleted T cells, or PBMCs. Deeply sampled blood TCRbeta repertoires from subjects exposed to, actively infected with, or recovered from COVID-19 were included in the dataset. A freely available public database, intended as a resource for researchers studying the immune response to SARS-CoV-2, is where the repertoires were released. Samples were obtained from the ongoing ImmuneRACE study (first 160 participants) and from 1,254 subjects provided by 6 global collaborators. The sample metadata nearly always contained a de-identified subject ID, COVID-19 status, age in years and sex. Where available, HLA class I and class II types were obtained from metadata supplied by the sample provider rather than from assay-based typing. Broad study findings and their caveats: The amount of clinical and demographic metadata varied by source and participant and was provided uncurated.

Whole blood was collected in K2EDTA tubes by collaborating institutions according to the institutions' own protocols. Collaborator samples were shipped for TCRbeta analysis as frozen whole blood, isolated PBMCs, or DNA extracted from either sample type. With regard to this clone: Its recognized antigen is unknown. No much larger clone is present one base from it, and per-base qualities are unavailable.

Trimming takes 5 bases off V and 4 bases off J; junction bases not matched to a gene: 11. The CDR3 spans 19 residues, from the cysteine through the phenylalanine. The CDR3 DNA has 57 bases and is translated from base 1. CDR1 and CDR2 were assigned from the germline V gene as SGHAT and FQNNGV. TCRbeta CDR3 regions were amplified from genomic DNA by means of the immunoSEQ Assay, a bias-controlled multiplex PCR. The paper's data handling went like this. Within the assay, amplification of reference gene primers was used to estimate how many nucleated cells each sample contained. To quantify the absolute abundance of each unique TCRbeta CDR3 rearrangement, sequence reads were collapsed and filtered. For each sample, productive Simpson clonality was calculated as the square root of Simpson's diversity index over productive rearrangements. TCRdb limited this immuneACCESS table to in-frame rearrangements with V and J called. A share of clones is missing; checked studies link under half to unresolved V genes, and the rest is unexplained. V and J calls and clone size are those listed in that table; D and trimming were worked out from the DNA. In all, the sample holds 75,000 to 100,000 clones, and around 87% of those were seen once. Of the sample, just under 20% is held by the ten largest clones.

Sequenced material: peripheral blood. This receptor chain uses TRBV11-2 and TRBJ2-1; 16 junctional bases match TRBD2. The TCR was taken from a human donor in a cohort sampled during active COVID-19. The nucleotide sequence reads as follows: TGTGCCAGCAGCGTACCGCCGGGACTAGCGGGAGGGCGGTACAATGAGCAGTTCTTC. Its protein product is CASSVPPGLAGGRYNEQFF.